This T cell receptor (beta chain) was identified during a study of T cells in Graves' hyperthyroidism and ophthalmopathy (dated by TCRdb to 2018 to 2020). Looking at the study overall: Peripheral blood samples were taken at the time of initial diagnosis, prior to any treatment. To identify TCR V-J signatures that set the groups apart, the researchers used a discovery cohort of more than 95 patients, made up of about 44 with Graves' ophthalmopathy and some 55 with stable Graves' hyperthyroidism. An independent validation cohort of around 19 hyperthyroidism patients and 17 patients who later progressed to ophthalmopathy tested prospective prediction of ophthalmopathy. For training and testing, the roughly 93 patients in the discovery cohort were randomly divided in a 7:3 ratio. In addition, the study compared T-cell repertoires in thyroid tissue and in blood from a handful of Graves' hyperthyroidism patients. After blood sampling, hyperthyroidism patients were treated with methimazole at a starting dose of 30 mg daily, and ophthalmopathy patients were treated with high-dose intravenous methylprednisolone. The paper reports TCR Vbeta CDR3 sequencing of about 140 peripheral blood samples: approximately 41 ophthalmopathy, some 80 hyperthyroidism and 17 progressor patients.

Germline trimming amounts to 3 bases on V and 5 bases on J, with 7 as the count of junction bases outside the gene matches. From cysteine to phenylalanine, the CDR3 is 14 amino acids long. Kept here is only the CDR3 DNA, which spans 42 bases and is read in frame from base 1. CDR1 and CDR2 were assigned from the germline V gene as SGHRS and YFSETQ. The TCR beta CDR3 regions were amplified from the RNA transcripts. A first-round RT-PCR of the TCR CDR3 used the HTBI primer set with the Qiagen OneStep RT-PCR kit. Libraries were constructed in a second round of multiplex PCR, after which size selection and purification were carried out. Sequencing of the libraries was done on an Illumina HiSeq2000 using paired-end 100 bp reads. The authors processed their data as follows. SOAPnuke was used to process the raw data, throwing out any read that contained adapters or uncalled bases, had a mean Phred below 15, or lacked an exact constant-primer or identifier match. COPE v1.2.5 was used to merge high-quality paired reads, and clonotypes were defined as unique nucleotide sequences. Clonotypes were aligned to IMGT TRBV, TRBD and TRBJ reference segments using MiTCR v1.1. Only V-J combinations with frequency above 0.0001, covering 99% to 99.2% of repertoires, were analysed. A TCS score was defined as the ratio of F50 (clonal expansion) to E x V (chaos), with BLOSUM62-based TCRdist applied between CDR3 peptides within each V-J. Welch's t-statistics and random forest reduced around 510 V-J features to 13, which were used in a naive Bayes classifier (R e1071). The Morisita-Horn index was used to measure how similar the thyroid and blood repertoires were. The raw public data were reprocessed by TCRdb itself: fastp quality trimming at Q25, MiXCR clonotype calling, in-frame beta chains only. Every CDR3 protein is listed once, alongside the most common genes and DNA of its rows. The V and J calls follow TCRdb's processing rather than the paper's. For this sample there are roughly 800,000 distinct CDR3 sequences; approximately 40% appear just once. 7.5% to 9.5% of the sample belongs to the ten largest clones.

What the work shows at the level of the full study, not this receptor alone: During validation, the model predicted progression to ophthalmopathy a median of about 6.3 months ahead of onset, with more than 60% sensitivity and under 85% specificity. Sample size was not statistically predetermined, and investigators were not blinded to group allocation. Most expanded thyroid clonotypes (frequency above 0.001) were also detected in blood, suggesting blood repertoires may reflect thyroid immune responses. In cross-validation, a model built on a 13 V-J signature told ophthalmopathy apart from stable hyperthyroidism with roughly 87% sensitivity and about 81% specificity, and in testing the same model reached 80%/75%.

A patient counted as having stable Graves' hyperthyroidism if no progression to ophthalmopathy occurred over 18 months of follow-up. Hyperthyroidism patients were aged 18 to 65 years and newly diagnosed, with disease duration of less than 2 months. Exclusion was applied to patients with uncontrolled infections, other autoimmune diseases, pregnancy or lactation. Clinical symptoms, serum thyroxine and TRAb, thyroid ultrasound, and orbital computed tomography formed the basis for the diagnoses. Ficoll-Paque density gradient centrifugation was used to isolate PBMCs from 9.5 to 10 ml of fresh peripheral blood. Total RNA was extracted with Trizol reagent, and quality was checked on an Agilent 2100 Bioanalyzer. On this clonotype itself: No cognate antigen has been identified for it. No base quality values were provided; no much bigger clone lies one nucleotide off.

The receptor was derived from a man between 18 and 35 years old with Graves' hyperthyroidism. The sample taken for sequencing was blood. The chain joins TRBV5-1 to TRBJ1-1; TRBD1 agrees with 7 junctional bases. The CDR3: CASSSTGLGTEAFF. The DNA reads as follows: TGCGCCAGCAGCTCGACAGGGTTGGGGACTGAAGCTTTCTTT.